This T cell receptor beta chain is drawn from a study of STAT3 mutations in large granular lymphocyte leukemia. The overall study: Among longitudinally sequenced T-LGLL patients, roughly half had canonical activating STAT3 mutations detected. Study conclusions and caveats: A small but highly pathogenic clone may have been missed. In several patients, dominant TCR clone burden exceeded STAT3 mutant burden, suggesting STAT3 mutation arose secondarily. Every T-LGLL patient had at least one immunodominant TCRbeta clonotype. In about 30% of the 18 patients, new TCR clonotypes emerged after therapy.

Libraries were prepared by immunoSEQ multiplex PCR; TCRdb keeps only in-frame clonotypes and omits some of them. The sample lists a few thousand clones; around 74% were seen once. Per germline, CDR1 ENHRY and CDR2 SYGVKD. CDR3 length: 17 amino acids. Trimming removed 3 bases from V and 1 base from J; junction bases left unmatched: 8. As for this clone: Antigen unknown.

The specimen sequenced was peripheral blood mononuclear cells. The clonotype was recovered from a man in his forties with T-cell large granular lymphocyte leukemia. Some clones in this sample may be carry-over from other donors' samples. V is TRBV10-3 and J is TRBJ2-3; 9 bases align to TRBD2. CDR3 nucleotide sequence: TGTGCCATCAGTGACCAGTTAGCGGGAGCGGGCACAGATACGCAGTATTTT. Its translation: CAISDQLAGAGTDTQYF.